This T cell receptor (beta chain) is drawn from a study of T cells in tuberculosis. As for the study in general: The T cells targeted glucose monomycolate, a mycobacterial lipid, via CD1B.

Some clones are missing from TCRdb's copy, which holds only in-frame ones; the method was immunoSEQ multiplex PCR. The sample has more than 70,000 clones, approximately 91% seen once. Germline V gives CDR1 SGHAT, CDR2 FQNNGV. The CDR3 consists of 15 residues. With 2 bases clipped from V and 6 bases from J, the junction kept 4 bases outside the gene matches. Cells were sorted from thawed PBMC rested overnight and stained with GMM-loaded CD1B tetramer, viability dye and anti-CD3. The lipid loaded on the CD1B tetramers was C32 glucose monomycolate from Rhodococcus equi. General observations from the study: Low-affinity CD1B-GMM tetramer-binding T cells may have been missed.

The J gene is TRBJ2-1, the V gene TRBV11-2; TRBD2 aligns across 10 bases. The source of this sequence is an adult woman with latent tuberculosis. Sequencing used CD1b-GMM tetramer-negative cells sorted from PBMCs. The CDR3 region is CASSLKGLAFNEQFF. CDR3 sequence (DNA): TGTGCCAGCAGCTTAAAGGGACTAGCGTTCAATGAGCAGTTCTTC.